The rows below give T cell receptor beta chains drawn from one sample of a study of blood T cell repertoires in COVID-19. Data came from immunoSEQ multiplex PCR; TCRdb stores just in-frame clones and leaves some out. Of some 150,000 clones in the sample, 87% are singletons; the top ten hold 3.9%. Material: peripheral blood. Every receptor here comes from a woman aged 55 to 70 who had recovered from COVID-19. Each CDR3 is given with its conserved first and last residue. D genes are given only for firm matches. Size is omitted from some rows. Given values are once, few, many or a class for expanded clones.

TRBV10-3	TRBD2	16	NA	TRBJ2-5	CAISETSGGSQGTQYF	TGTGCCATCAGTGAGACCAGCGGGGGATCCCAAGGTACCCAGTACTTC
TRBV13	TRBD1	15	NA	TRBJ1-1	CASSSTQGARAEAFF	TGTGCCAGCAGTTCGACACAGGGGGCTCGCGCTGAAGCTTTCTTT
TRBV6-1	NA	15	NA	TRBJ1-5	CASSEYEWTRQPQHF	TGTGCCAGCAGTGAATACGAATGGACTCGGCAGCCCCAGCATTTT
TRBV6-2/TRBV6-3	NA	15	NA	TRBJ2-5	CASSYRQASGETQYF	TGTGCCAGCAGTTATAGACAGGCCTCGGGGGAGACCCAGTACTTC
TRBV3-1/TRBV3-2	NA	14	NA	TRBJ2-5	CASSHRVGEETQYF	TGTGCCAGCAGCCACAGGGTTGGAGAAGAGACCCAGTACTTC
TRBV3-1/TRBV3-2	NA	15	NA	TRBJ2-1	CASSFLRDSRNEQFF	TGTGCCAGCAGCTTCCTCCGGGACTCCAGGAATGAGCAGTTCTTC
TRBV28	NA	16	NA	TRBJ2-2	CASRPWGTANTGELFF	TGTGCCAGCAGACCATGGGGGACTGCTAACACCGGGGAGCTGTTTTTT
TRBV7-9	NA	18	NA	TRBJ1-1	CASSLAGGSPLRTTEAFF	TGTGCCAGCAGCTTAGCTGGGGGGAGTCCTTTAAGAACAACTGAAGCTTTCTTT
TRBV18	NA	16	NA	TRBJ1-3	CASSPPSLAPGNTIYF	TGTGCCAGCTCACCACCATCCCTGGCCCCTGGAAACACCATATATTTT
TRBV5-1	TRBD1	18	once	TRBJ2-7	CASTPTTRTGRGSYEQYF	TGCGCCAGCACCCCTACTACGCGGACAGGGAGAGGGAGCTACGAGCAGTACTTC
TRBV4-2	NA	13	NA	TRBJ2-7	CASSQEILSREYF	TGTGCCAGCAGCCAAGAAATCCTGTCGAGAGAGTACTTC
TRBV29-1	NA	13	NA	TRBJ2-7	CSVERGGAGEQYF	TGCAGCGTTGAGCGAGGGGGGGCTGGCGAGCAGTACTTC
TRBV3-1/TRBV3-2	TRBD1	14	once	TRBJ1-1	CASSQTGGITEAFF	TGTGCCAGCAGCCAGACAGGGGGGATCACTGAAGCTTTCTTT
TRBV7-8	NA	15	NA	TRBJ1-1	CASTWGVRSITEAFF	TGTGCCAGCACCTGGGGCGTAAGATCGATCACTGAAGCTTTCTTT
TRBV20-1	NA	13	NA	TRBJ2-1	CSASMGLWNEQFF	TGCAGTGCTAGTATGGGGCTTTGGAATGAGCAGTTCTTC
TRBV5-4	NA	16	NA	TRBJ2-2	CASSFDSAFNTGELFF	TGTGCCAGCAGCTTCGACAGCGCCTTTAACACCGGGGAGCTGTTTTTT
TRBV11-1	TRBD2	16	once	TRBJ2-1	CASSLNTGTSGSGKFF	TGTGCCAGCAGCTTAAATACCGGGACTAGCGGATCGGGGAAGTTCTTC
TRBV5-1	TRBD1	15	NA	TRBJ2-2	CASSTTSGGTGELFF	TGCGCCAGCAGCACTACTTCAGGGGGCACCGGGGAGCTGTTTTTT
TRBV6-5	TRBD2	15	NA	TRBJ2-1	CASSRTSGGINEQFF	TGTGCCAGCAGCAGGACTAGCGGGGGGATAAATGAGCAGTTCTTC
TRBV27	NA	13	once	TRBJ2-1	CASKRSSYNEQFF	TGTGCCAGCAAGCGAAGCTCCTACAATGAGCAGTTCTTC
TRBV11-2	NA	14	NA	TRBJ2-3	CASSLDRGPDTQYF	TGTGCCAGCAGCTTAGATCGGGGTCCAGATACGCAGTATTTT
TRBV25-1	TRBD1	18	NA	TRBJ2-5	CASSRLKPGQGNDVTQYF	TGTGCCAGCAGTAGGCTGAAGCCGGGACAGGGAAATGACGTGACCCAGTACTTC
TRBV7-6	TRBD1	15	NA	TRBJ1-2	CASSLGPGQGAGYTF	TGTGCCAGCAGCTTAGGGCCGGGACAGGGGGCAGGCTACACCTTC
TRBV9	NA	16	few	TRBJ2-3	CASSVGVDASTDTQYF	TGTGCCAGCAGCGTAGGTGTAGATGCTAGCACAGATACGCAGTATTTT
TRBV18	NA	14	once	TRBJ2-1	CASSPHQGYNEQFF	TGTGCCAGCTCACCACACCAGGGATACAATGAGCAGTTCTTC
TRBV3-1/TRBV3-2	NA	12	NA	TRBJ1-5	CASSQAGQPQHF	TGTGCCAGCAGCCAAGCCGGTCAGCCCCAGCATTTT
TRBV10-3	NA	17	NA	TRBJ2-2	CAISESWGLKNTGELFF	TGTGCCATCAGTGAGTCGTGGGGGCTGAAGAACACCGGGGAGCTGTTTTTT
TRBV9	NA	16	NA	TRBJ1-1	CASSPGGHWMNTEAFF	TGTGCCAGCAGCCCCGGTGGACATTGGATGAACACTGAAGCTTTCTTT
TRBV2	NA	16	NA	TRBJ1-3	CASSLQGPSSGNTIYF	TGTGCCAGCTCTTTACAGGGCCCGAGCTCTGGAAACACCATATATTTT
TRBV27	NA	13	NA	TRBJ2-7	CASSFQGSYEQYF	TGTGCCAGCAGTTTTCAGGGGTCCTACGAGCAGTACTTC
TRBV30	NA	13	once	TRBJ2-7	CAWSVGGNYEQYF	TGTGCCTGGAGTGTGGGAGGTAATTACGAGCAGTACTTC
TRBV6-6	TRBD1	14	NA	TRBJ2-1	CASSWTGLRDEQFF	TGTGCCAGCAGTTGGACAGGGCTGAGGGATGAGCAGTTCTTC
TRBV9	TRBD2	19	NA	TRBJ2-1	CASSVIPITAGGSYNEQFF	TGTGCCAGCAGCGTTATACCCATAACAGCGGGGGGCTCCTACAATGAGCAGTTCTTC
TRBV28	NA	13	NA	TRBJ2-3	CASSLVVTDTQYF	TGTGCCAGCAGTTTGGTAGTAACAGATACGCAGTATTTT
TRBV10-2	TRBD2	15	NA	TRBJ2-3	CASSGLGGATDTQYF	TGCGCCAGCAGTGGACTCGGGGGGGCCACAGATACGCAGTATTTT
TRBV10-3	NA	11	few	TRBJ2-2	CAISFTGELFF	TGTGCCATCAGCTTCACCGGGGAGCTGTTTTTT
TRBV6-6	NA	13	NA	TRBJ2-1	CASRRDEYNEQFF	TGTGCCAGCAGGAGGGATGAGTACAATGAGCAGTTCTTC
TRBV28	NA	16	once	TRBJ1-5	CASSFGQGKRNQPQHF	TGTGCCAGCAGTTTTGGGCAGGGGAAACGCAATCAGCCCCAGCATTTT
TRBV5-1	NA	14	NA	TRBJ1-4	CASSPDSTNEKLFF	TGCGCCAGCAGCCCGGACAGTACCAATGAAAAACTGTTTTTT
TRBV7-8	TRBD1	18	NA	TRBJ2-2	CASSLRQGILLNTGELFF	TGTGCCAGCAGCCTGCGACAGGGAATATTGTTAAACACCGGGGAGCTGTTTTTT
TRBV27	TRBD2	16	NA	TRBJ2-5	CASSRSGTITQETQYF	TGTGCCAGCAGTCGTAGCGGGACAATAACCCAAGAGACCCAGTACTTC
TRBV19	NA	14	NA	TRBJ1-1	CASRKGQVNTEAFF	TGTGCCAGTAGGAAGGGACAAGTGAACACTGAAGCTTTCTTT
TRBV2	NA	15	NA	TRBJ1-4	CASNKWSGDNEKLFF	TGTGCCAGCAACAAGTGGAGTGGAGATAATGAAAAACTGTTTTTT